This is a list of T cell receptor beta chains from one sample in a study of cytomegalovirus exposure and HLA in healthy donors. Sequenced by immunoSEQ multiplex PCR; TCRdb stores in-frame clones only, minus some. The data show around 140,000 clones, roughly 80% seen once. The sequencing sample was made of PBMCs. Every receptor here comes from a woman aged 45-59 years in good health and CMV-seropositive. CDR3s include the opening cysteine and the closing phenylalanine or tryptophan. A D gene is named only where the DNA matches it firmly. Some rows have no size entry. The others give once, few or many, or a class for an expanded clone.

j_gene: TRBJ2-3
abundance: few
v_gene: TRBV29-1
d_gene: NA
len: 12
CDR3nt: TGCAGCGTTGACCCTAGCACAGATACGCAGTATTTT
CDR3aa: CSVDPSTDTQYF

j_gene: TRBJ1-3
abundance: once
v_gene: TRBV6-1
d_gene: NA
len: 12
CDR3nt: TGTGCCAGCCGCAGCTCTGGAAACACCATATATTTT
CDR3aa: CASRSSGNTIYF

j_gene: TRBJ1-4
abundance: NA
v_gene: TRBV9
d_gene: TRBD1
len: 14
CDR3nt: TGTGCCAGCAGTAGGGGGCCAACTAATGAAAAACTGTTTTTT
CDR3aa: CASSRGPTNEKLFF

j_gene: TRBJ2-7
abundance: NA
v_gene: TRBV30
d_gene: NA
len: 15
CDR3nt: TGTGCCTGGGTAACCCAGCACAGGGCCCCCTACGAGCAGTACTTC
CDR3aa: CAWVTQHRAPYEQYF

j_gene: TRBJ1-1
abundance: NA
v_gene: TRBV9
d_gene: NA
len: 16
CDR3nt: TGTGCCAGCAGCGTAAGCACAGGAGGGAGAGGTGGTGAAGCTTTCTTT
CDR3aa: CASSVSTGGRGGEAFF

j_gene: TRBJ1-1
abundance: NA
v_gene: TRBV18
d_gene: NA
len: 14
CDR3nt: TGTGCCAGCTCACCCAGGGAGGGGCACACTGAAGCTTTCTTT
CDR3aa: CASSPREGHTEAFF

j_gene: TRBJ2-1
abundance: NA
v_gene: TRBV4-3
d_gene: TRBD2
len: 16
CDR3nt: TGCGCCAGCAGCCACGCGTCTAGCGGCTCCTACAATGAGCAGTTCTTC
CDR3aa: CASSHASSGSYNEQFF

j_gene: TRBJ2-2
abundance: NA
v_gene: TRBV25-1
d_gene: TRBD2
len: 16
CDR3nt: TGTGCCAGCAGTGAATTAGCGGGACGGGGCACCGGGGAGCTGTTTTTT
CDR3aa: CASSELAGRGTGELFF

j_gene: TRBJ2-1
abundance: few
v_gene: TRBV7-2
d_gene: TRBD1
len: 13
CDR3nt: TGTGCCAGCAGCAAGGACAGGGTCAATGAGCAGTTCTTC
CDR3aa: CASSKDRVNEQFF

j_gene: TRBJ2-7
abundance: once
v_gene: TRBV2
d_gene: NA
len: 15
CDR3nt: TGTGCCAGCACCCAAGGGGGGGCAGGAACCTACGAGCAGTACTTC
CDR3aa: CASTQGGAGTYEQYF

j_gene: TRBJ1-5
abundance: NA
v_gene: TRBV2
d_gene: NA
len: 13
CDR3nt: TGTGCCAGCGGGGGAGGTAGCAATCAGCCCCAGCATTTT
CDR3aa: CASGGGSNQPQHF

j_gene: TRBJ1-1
abundance: NA
v_gene: TRBV7-3
d_gene: TRBD1
len: 13
CDR3nt: TGTGCCAGCAGCACCCGACAGGGTAATGAAGCTTTCTTT
CDR3aa: CASSTRQGNEAFF

j_gene: TRBJ1-6
abundance: NA
v_gene: TRBV7-6
d_gene: TRBD1
len: 15
CDR3nt: TGTGCCAGCAGCTTAGGCAGGGGGCGGAATTCACCCCTCCACTTT
CDR3aa: CASSLGRGRNSPLHF

j_gene: TRBJ2-7
abundance: few
v_gene: TRBV11-2
d_gene: TRBD2
len: 17
CDR3nt: TGTGCCAGCAGCTTAGGGAAACTAGCGGGAGTCATGCGCGAGCAGTACTTC
CDR3aa: CASSLGKLAGVMREQYF

j_gene: TRBJ2-1
abundance: NA
v_gene: TRBV11-2
d_gene: TRBD2
len: 16
CDR3nt: TGTGCCAGCAGGCCACTAGCGGGAGGGCCGAGAAATGAGCAGTTCTTC
CDR3aa: CASRPLAGGPRNEQFF

j_gene: TRBJ2-1
abundance: NA
v_gene: TRBV18
d_gene: NA
len: 15
CDR3nt: TGTGCCAGCTCATCTGGGACACTCTCCTACAATGAGCAGTTCTTC
CDR3aa: CASSSGTLSYNEQFF

j_gene: TRBJ2-3
abundance: once
v_gene: TRBV7-2
d_gene: TRBD2
len: 18
CDR3nt: TGTGCCAGCAGCTTAGCCCGGGGGGGCCGGATACGCCCAGATACGCAGTATTTT
CDR3aa: CASSLARGGRIRPDTQYF

j_gene: TRBJ2-7
abundance: NA
v_gene: TRBV7-8
d_gene: NA
len: 14
CDR3nt: TGTGCCAGCAGCTTAAAGGGGCCTGGCTACGAGCAGTACTTC
CDR3aa: CASSLKGPGYEQYF

j_gene: TRBJ1-1
abundance: NA
v_gene: TRBV4-1
d_gene: NA
len: 13
CDR3nt: TGCGCCAGCAGCCCCCGGCGGGACACTGAAGCTTTCTTT
CDR3aa: CASSPRRDTEAFF

j_gene: TRBJ2-1
abundance: NA
v_gene: TRBV5-1
d_gene: NA
len: 16
CDR3nt: TGCGCCAGCAGCTTGGCCTCGGGGAGCTCCTACAATGAGCAGTTCTTC
CDR3aa: CASSLASGSSYNEQFF